This paragraph covers one T cell receptor (beta chain) sequence. Its specific antigen is unknown. There are no base qualities to consult, and no much larger clone falls within one base. Including cysteine and phenylalanine, the CDR3 has 14 amino acids. Left in the record is the CDR3 DNA by itself, 42 bases read in frame from the first base. Sequences DFQATT (CDR1) and SNEGSKA (CDR2) are obtained from the germline V gene (reference sequence). V trim: 3 bases; J trim: 2 bases; unmatched bases: 4. This specimen belongs to a study of Graves' ophthalmopathy and Graves' hyperthyroidism (dated by TCRdb to 2016 to 2019). Notes on the research overall: A patient counted as having stable hyperthyroidism if there was no progression to ophthalmopathy within 18 months of follow-up. In roughly 6 hyperthyroidism patients, T-cell repertoires of thyroid tissue and blood were compared. To tell Graves' ophthalmopathy apart from Graves' hyperthyroidism, and to predict which patients would progress to ophthalmopathy, the study relied on TCR beta repertoire signatures. The independent validation cohort included 18 to 20 hyperthyroidism patients plus 17 patients who later progressed from hyperthyroidism to ophthalmopathy. To explore V-J signatures that separate ophthalmopathy from hyperthyroidism, a discovery set of 95 to 100 patients was enrolled, consisting of 40 to 45 with ophthalmopathy and around 57 with stable hyperthyroidism. Following sampling, methimazole starting at 30 mg daily was administered to hyperthyroidism patients, and high-dose intravenous methylprednisolone was administered to ophthalmopathy patients. In total, under 150 blood samples were TCR-sequenced: approximately 40 ophthalmopathy, about 75 hyperthyroidism and around 17 hyperthyroidism-to-ophthalmopathy patients. Summary of the overall study and its limitations: Most expanded thyroid clonotypes with a frequency above 0.001 also appeared in blood, which suggests that blood repertoires may reflect the immune response in the thyroid. Ophthalmopathy was separated from stable hyperthyroidism by the 13-signature model with around 89% sensitivity and roughly 82% specificity in cross-validation and with 80%/75% in the test set. In validation, the model predicted ophthalmopathy progression with 70.59% sensitivity and roughly 78% specificity; 12 predicted patients were CT-confirmed with GO in a median of around 6.5 months. Sample size was not predetermined statistically, and investigators were not blinded to group allocation.

For repertoire sequencing, TCR beta CDR3 regions were amplified from RNA transcripts. The first round of RT-PCR was done with HTBI primers and the Qiagen OneStep RT-PCR kit, and was followed by a second round of multiplex PCR, then size selection and purification. The libraries underwent paired-end sequencing with 100 bp reads on an Illumina HiSeq2000. As for the authors' bioinformatics: SOAPnuke was used to process the reads, throwing out any read that had adapters, had uncalled bases, had a mean Phred below 15, or lacked an exact constant-primer or identifier match. COPE v1.2.5 was used to merge high-quality paired reads. Unique nucleotide sequences were defined as clonotypes and aligned to IMGT TRB V, D and J references using MiTCR v1.1. Only V-J combinations with frequency above 0.0001 were analysed, covering over 99% of repertoires. For each V-J combination, a TCR clonal expansion and chaos score was defined as F50 clonal expansion divided by the chaos observed in the TCRdist matrix. Features were reduced by Welch's t-statistics and random forest to over 10 V-J combinations, which fed a naive Bayes classifier. The similarity between thyroid and blood repertoires was quantified using the Morisita-Horn index. The raw public data were reprocessed by TCRdb itself: fastp quality trimming at Q25, MiXCR clonotype calling, in-frame beta chains only. Each record represents a unique CDR3 protein, reported with the most common genes and DNA among its rows. Here the V and J calls rest on TCRdb's processing, not on the authors' analysis. The sample table contains around 1.1 million distinct CDR3 sequences; only one count was recorded for 35% to 40% of them. The leading ten clones occupy approximately 12% of the sample.

Hyperthyroidism patients were newly diagnosed, with disease duration under 2 months, and aged 18 to 65 years. Anyone with other autoimmune diseases, uncontrolled infections, pregnancy or lactation was excluded from the study. Diagnosis relied on clinical symptoms, serum thyroxine, TRAb, thyroid ultrasound and orbital computed tomography. Total RNA was extracted using Trizol reagent, and RNA quality was checked on an Agilent 2100 Bioanalyzer. The sample consisted of peripheral blood or thyroid tissue (not recorded which). The receptor was isolated from an adult man with Graves' hyperthyroidism. The chain joins TRBV20-1 to TRBJ1-1; TRBD1 agrees with 9 junctional bases. In nucleotide form, the sequence is TGCAGTGCTAGTGGACAGGGGCTCAACACTGAAGCTTTCTTT. The encoded protein is CSASGQGLNTEAFF.